Following are 18 T cell receptor beta chains from one sample sequenced in a study of T cell repertoires in cytomegalovirus infection. Each CDR3 protein is one row after TCRdb ran MiXCR on the reads. The sample records roughly 340,000 distinct CDR3 sequences, about 28% being singletons. No cognate antigen is known for these TCRs. Specimen: cultured PBMCs, collected from culture after CMV antigen stimulation. The receptors derive from a human donor in good health (CMV status not recorded). Some clones in this sample may be carry-over from other donors' samples.

CDR3 loop: CASKFRAAEFATNEKLFF. The CDR3, as DNA: TGTGCCAGTAAATTTAGGGCAGCAGAATTTGCAACTAATGAAAAACTGTTTTTT. The chain joins TRBV19 to TRBJ1-4; unclear D gene. Germline V lookup: CDR1 LNHDA, CDR2 SQIVND (reference sequence). The CDR3 has 18 residues. V gave up 7 bases and J gave up 0 bases, with 21 bases separating them.

This clonotype was recorded a few times. The chain joins TRBV29-1 to TRBJ2-7; 7 bases match TRBD2. Germline-derived CDR1 and CDR2 are SQVTM and ANQGSEA. The CDR3 covers 13 residues. The junction had 10 bases not matched to a gene; V was cut back by 7 bases and J by 4 bases. Here the CDR3 DNA reads TGCAGCGGAGGCGCGGGGGTTGGATACGAGCAGTACTTC. It encodes CSGGAGVGYEQYF.

CDR3 sequence (DNA): TGTGCCAGCAGCGCGGGACAGATAAACACCGGGGAGCTGTTTTTT. It is translated as CASSAGQINTGELFF. V gene TRBV9 combines with J gene TRBJ2-2; 7 bases fit TRBD1. CDR1 is SGDLS and CDR2 is YYNGEE in the germline V gene. V shed 3 bases and J 2 bases; nucleotides not matched to a gene: 4. CDR3 size: 15 residues.

This clonotype was seen a few times. The rearrangement links TRBV12-5 to TRBJ1-3; D possibly corresponds to TRBD1 (5 bases). This CDR3 comprises 18 residues. Trimming removed 0 bases from V and 0 bases from J, with 15 bases in between. CDR1 LGHNT and CDR2 FRNRAP come from the germline V gene. DNA for the CDR3: TGTGCTAGTGGTTTGGTAGTGCGTGGGGCTTCCTCTGGAAACACCATATATTTT. Amino acid sequence: CASGLVVRGASSGNTIYF.

The V gene is TRBV7-2, the J gene TRBJ1-4; 8 bases are shared with TRBD1. The germline CDR1 and CDR2 sequences are SGHTA and FQGNSA. The CDR3 length is 14 residues. V lost 6 bases, J lost 5 bases, and 5 bases stayed unmatched. CDR3 sequence: CASRAGQANEKLFF. The CDR3 nucleotides read TGTGCCAGCAGAGCGGGACAGGCGAATGAAAAACTGTTTTTT.

This clonotype was seen a handful of times. Here the CDR3 reads CASSLEPDANSPLHF. The CDR3 bases are TGTGCCAGCAGCTTAGAGCCGGACGCGAATTCACCCCTCCACTTT. J is TRBJ1-6 and V is TRBV11-2; D gene unclear. Germline CDR1 and CDR2: SGHAT and FQNNGV. The ends were cut back, 0 bases at V and 7 bases at J, with 10 bases in the middle. The CDR3 spans 15 residues.

This clonotype was detected a few times. V is TRBV11-2 and J is TRBJ2-3; D gene ambiguous. CDR1 and CDR2 from the germline V gene are SGHAT and FQNNGV. V lost 6 bases, J lost 6 bases, and 16 bases lay in between. The CDR3 has 14 residues. The CDR3 loop is CASRSVNEDDTQYF. CDR3 DNA sequence: TGTGCCAGCAGGTCGGTGAATGAGGATGATACGCAGTATTTT.

The chain couples TRBV4-1 to TRBJ2-1; TRBD2 agrees at 11 bases. Germline CDR1 is MGHRA and CDR2 is YSYEKL. V shed 4 bases, J shed 8 bases, and the junction held 7 bases outside the gene matches. The CDR3 extends over 15 amino acids. The CDR3: CASSPTTSGSYEQFF. CDR3 in DNA: TGCGCCAGCAGCCCTACAACTAGCGGGAGTTATGAGCAGTTCTTC.

The chain combines TRBV7-2 with TRBJ2-5, with 9 bases aligning to TRBD2. Germline lookup yields CDR1 SGHTA and CDR2 FQGNSA. The CDR3 has 15 amino acids. V lost 5 bases and J lost 4; bases outside the gene matches: 8. The CDR3 DNA reads TGTGCCAGCAGCCCACGGACTAGCGCGGGAGAGACCCAGTACTTC. It yields the protein CASSPRTSAGETQYF.

The V gene is TRBV6-2 or TRBV6-3, the J gene TRBJ1-5; D is undetermined. The germline V and J ends were trimmed by 6 bases and 0 bases, with 12 bases remaining between them. The CDR3 sequence is 15 residues long. Germline-derived CDR1 and CDR2 are MNHEY and SVGEGT. The chain's CDR3 is CASRRDLLSNQPQHF. DNA of the CDR3: TGTGCCAGCAGACGGGATCTTCTTAGCAATCAGCCCCAGCATTTT.

CDR3 nucleotides: TGTGCCAGCAGGCTCTATGGCGGCAATCAGCCCCAGCATTTT. Amino acids: CASRLYGGNQPQHF. The rearrangement links TRBV12-3 or TRBV12-4 to TRBJ1-5; no reliable D call. CDR3 size: 14 residues. Trimming removed 6 bases at V and 2 bases at J, with 11 bases between.

This clonotype came up many times. The V gene is TRBV6-1, the J gene TRBJ2-1; D call uncertain. The CDR3 spans 11 residues. The germline V and J ends were trimmed by 2 bases and 8 bases, with 4 bases remaining between them. Germline-derived CDR1 and CDR2 are MNHNS and SASEGT. Here the CDR3 reads CASSEFHEQFF. The CDR3 coding sequence is TGTGCCAGCAGTGAATTCCATGAGCAGTTCTTC.

This clonotype was seen a few times. The chain combines TRBV2 with TRBJ2-2, with D possibly being TRBD2 (5 bases). The V end lost 7 bases, the J end lost 5 bases, and 11 bases lay between the germline ends. Germline CDR1 reads SNHLY; CDR2 reads FYNNEI. This CDR3 comprises 13 residues. CDR3 DNA sequence: TGTGCCAGCAAGGTGGGAGTGACCGGGGAGCTGTTTTTT. Protein sequence: CASKVGVTGELFF.

The chain carries TRBV7-6 and TRBJ1-5, with D unclear. The V end lost 1 base, the J end lost 2 bases, and 12 bases lay between the germline ends. The CDR3 is 16 amino acids. Looked up from germline, CDR1 is SGHVS and CDR2 is FNYEAQ. The CDR3 region is CASSLGHGVGNQPQHF. CDR3 nucleotides: TGTGCCAGCAGCTTAGGGCATGGGGTAGGCAATCAGCCCCAGCATTTT.

The rearrangement links TRBV2 to TRBJ2-2, with TRBD1 matching over 8 bases. This CDR3 has 14 amino acids. The germline CDR1 and CDR2 sequences are SNHLY and FYNNEI. Unmatched junction bases numbered 5, after V lost 6 bases and J lost 5 bases. CDR3 sequence: CASRQGAETGELFF. The CDR3, as DNA: TGTGCCAGCAGGCAGGGGGCTGAGACCGGGGAGCTGTTTTTT.

This clonotype was found many times. This chain uses TRBV7-6 with TRBJ2-2; a possible D gene is TRBD1 (6 bases). V lost 2 bases and J lost 1, with 8 bases in between. The CDR3 has 15 residues. The V gene's germline CDR1 is SGHVS and CDR2 FNYEAQ. CDR3 amino acids: CASSLQDRNTGELFF. DNA of the CDR3: TGTGCCAGCAGCTTACAGGACAGGAACACCGGGGAGCTGTTTTTT.

This clonotype was detected a few times. This rearrangement joins TRBV13 to TRBJ2-5, with a tentative D call TRBD1 (5 bases). Germline CDR1 reads PRHDT; CDR2 reads FYEKMQ (reference sequence). The length of the CDR3 is 13 residues. V lost 3 bases to trimming and J lost 1 base, with 6 bases between them. This CDR3 is CASSFRVQETQYF. CDR3 coding DNA: TGTGCCAGCAGCTTCAGGGTCCAAGAGACCCAGTACTTC.

This clonotype came up a few times. The V call is TRBV6-6, the J call TRBJ1-1; TRBD1 matches at 11 bases. CDR1 is MNHNY, CDR2 SVGAGI, per germline (reference sequence). The CDR3 totals 14 residues. Trimming cost V 2 bases and J 7 bases; bases outside gene matches: 3. Written as DNA, the CDR3 is TGTGCCAGCAGTTACGGACAGGGGGCGAGTGAAGCTTTCTTT. This gives the protein CASSYGQGASEAFF.